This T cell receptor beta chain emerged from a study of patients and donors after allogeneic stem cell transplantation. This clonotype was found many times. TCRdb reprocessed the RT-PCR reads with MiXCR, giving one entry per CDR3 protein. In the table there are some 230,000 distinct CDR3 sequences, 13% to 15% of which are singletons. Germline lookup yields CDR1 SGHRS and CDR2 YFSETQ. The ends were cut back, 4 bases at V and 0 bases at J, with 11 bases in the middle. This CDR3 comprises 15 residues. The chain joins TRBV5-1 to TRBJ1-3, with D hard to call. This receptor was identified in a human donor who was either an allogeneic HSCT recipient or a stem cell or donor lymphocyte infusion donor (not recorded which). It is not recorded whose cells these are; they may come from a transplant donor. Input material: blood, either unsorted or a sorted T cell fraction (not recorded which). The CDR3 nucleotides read TGCGCCAGCAGCCCCAACTTGAGCTCTGGAAACACCATATATTTT. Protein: CASSPNLSSGNTIYF.